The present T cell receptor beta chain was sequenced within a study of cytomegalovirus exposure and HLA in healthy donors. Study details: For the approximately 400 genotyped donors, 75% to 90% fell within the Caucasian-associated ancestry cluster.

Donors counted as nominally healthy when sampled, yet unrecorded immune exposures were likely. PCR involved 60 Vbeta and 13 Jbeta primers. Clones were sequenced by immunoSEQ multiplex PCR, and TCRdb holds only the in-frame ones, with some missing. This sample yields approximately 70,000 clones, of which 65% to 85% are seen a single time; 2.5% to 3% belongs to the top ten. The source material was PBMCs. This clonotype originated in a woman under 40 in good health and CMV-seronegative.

For the CDR3, the DNA is TGTGCCAGCAGCGCCGCAGGGGCGCAGCCCCAGCATTTT. Protein product: CASSAAGAQPQHF. The chain joins TRBV7-2 to TRBJ1-5; possibly TRBD1 for D (6 bases). This CDR3 contains 13 residues. Trimming pared 5 bases from V and 7 bases from J, leaving 12 bases between. Per germline, CDR1 SGHTA and CDR2 FQGNSA.